The entry below describes one T cell receptor beta chain. No antigen is known for it. Trimming at V came to 4 bases and at J to 5 bases, leaving 8 bases not matched to a gene. The CDR3 covers 15 residues. Germline lookup yields CDR1 SGHNT and CDR2 YYREEE (reference sequence). Every donor provided one heparinised blood draw, which averaged about 110 mL. The authors sorted CD4+ naive, central memory, regulatory and stem cell-like memory cells via CD45RO/CCR7/CD25/CD127/CD95/CD27. Investigators reverse transcribed all isolated RNA, so they sequenced expressed TCRB transcripts. The protocol was immunoSEQ multiplex PCR, while the TCRdb copy is restricted to in-frame clones and leaves out a portion. The sample contains about 650,000 clones, 9.5% to 15% of which appear only once. This record belongs to a study of beta chain features in type 1 diabetes. Study information: Cell yields, age and gender were similar between patients and healthy donors.

Overall study findings and caveats: Naive, central memory and regulatory TCRB repertoires appeared more similar among patients than healthy donors. Among all four CD4+ subsets, Type 1 diabetes patients had TCRB CDR3s that were moderately but significantly shorter.

The chain uses TRBV5-4 and TRBJ1-4; TRBD1 matches at 7 bases. The receptor was derived from a young man with type 1 diabetes. Sequencing was done on a sample of naive CD4+ T cells from blood. The DNA of the CDR3 is TGTGCCAGCAGCCCGGGACAGATGGTAAATGAAAAACTGTTTTTT. The encoded protein is CASSPGQMVNEKLFF.